Sequencing of this T cell receptor (beta chain) was carried out in a study of T cells in Graves' hyperthyroidism and ophthalmopathy (dated by TCRdb to about 2019). Broadly, across the study: Peripheral blood samples were taken at initial diagnosis, before any treatment was given. To identify distinguishing TCR V-J signatures, a discovery cohort of about 100 patients was used, comprising 40 to 45 with Graves' ophthalmopathy and approximately 57 with stable Graves' hyperthyroidism. Whether ophthalmopathy could be predicted prospectively was tested in an independent validation cohort made up of 18 to 20 hyperthyroidism patients plus 17 patients who later progressed to ophthalmopathy. The roughly 91 discovery patients were randomly split 7:3 into training and test sets. Thyroid tissue and blood T-cell repertoires from six Graves' hyperthyroidism patients were also compared in the study. Once sampling was done, hyperthyroidism patients were given methimazole at a starting dose of 30 mg daily, whereas ophthalmopathy patients were given high-dose intravenous methylprednisolone. The paper reports TCR Vbeta CDR3 sequencing of over 120 peripheral blood samples: 43 ophthalmopathy, 75 to 80 hyperthyroidism and 17 progressor patients. The full study reports these points: Most expanded thyroid clonotypes (frequency above 0.001) were also found in blood, which suggests that blood repertoires may mirror thyroid immune responses. Sample size was not statistically predetermined, and investigators were not blinded to group allocation. In validation, progression to ophthalmopathy was predicted by the model with around 71% sensitivity and under 85% specificity, a median of 6.5 months before onset. In cross-validation, a model built on a 13 V-J signature told ophthalmopathy apart from stable hyperthyroidism with just under 90% sensitivity and roughly 83% specificity, and in testing the same model reached 80%/75%.

Ophthalmopathy patients had moderately to severely active disease, with a Clinical Activity Score of 3 or more, a NOSPECS grade of 4 or more, and a disease duration of less than 3 months. Exclusion was applied to patients with uncontrolled infections, other autoimmune diseases, pregnancy or lactation. Diagnoses relied on clinical symptoms, serum thyroxine and TRAb, thyroid ultrasound and orbital computed tomography. PBMCs were separated from 10 ml of fresh peripheral blood using Ficoll-Paque density gradient centrifugation. Total RNA was extracted using Trizol reagent, and RNA quality was assessed on an Agilent 2100 Bioanalyzer. TCR beta CDR3 regions were amplified from RNA transcripts. The TCR CDR3 was subjected to a first round of RT-PCR using the HTBI primer set and the Qiagen OneStep RT-PCR kit. Libraries were constructed in a second round of multiplex PCR, after which size selection and purification were performed. Libraries were sequenced paired-end with 100 bp reads on an Illumina HiSeq2000. Per the authors' processing: Raw data were processed with SOAPnuke, discarding reads with adapters, uncalled bases, mean Phred below 15, or no exact constant-primer or identifier match. COPE v1.2.5 was used to merge high-quality paired reads, and clonotypes were defined as unique nucleotide sequences. MiTCR v1.1 was used to align the clonotypes against IMGT TRBV, TRBD and TRBJ reference segments. The analysis included only V-J combinations with a frequency above 0.0001, which together covered 99% to 99.2% of the repertoires. A TCS score was defined as the ratio between F50 (clonal expansion) and ExV (chaos), using BLOSUM62-based TCRdist between CDR3 peptides within each V-J. Welch's t-statistics and random forest reduced around 520 V-J features to about 13, which were used in a naive Bayes classifier (R e1071). The raw public data were reprocessed by TCRdb itself: fastp quality trimming at Q25, MiXCR clonotype calling, in-frame beta chains only. Under each unique CDR3 protein, matching rows form one entry showing the most common genes and DNA. It is TCRdb's table, rather than the study itself, that gives the V and J calls and clone size. This sample lists some 530,000 distinct CDR3 sequences; approximately 22% were detected once. The ten most abundant clones make up 45% to 50% of the sample.

This clonotype was counted many times. The specificity of this receptor is unknown. No per-base quality is available; no much larger clone lies one base away. Sequenced: blood. This TCR derives from a woman between 65 and 79 years old with Graves' ophthalmopathy.

The encoded CDR3 is CASSGQGGGEKLFF. The DNA sequence is given as TGTGCCAGCAGTGGACAGGGGGGAGGAGAAAAACTGTTTTTT. This chain joins TRBV2 to TRBJ1-4; 9 middle bases align to TRBD1. From the germline V gene, CDR1 is SNHLY and CDR2 is FYNNEI. The CDR3 contains 14 residues, cysteine and phenylalanine counted. Of the read, only the CDR3 DNA is kept; its 42 bases are in frame from base 1. Germline trimming amounts to 4 bases on V and 8 bases on J, with 5 as the count of junction bases outside the gene matches.